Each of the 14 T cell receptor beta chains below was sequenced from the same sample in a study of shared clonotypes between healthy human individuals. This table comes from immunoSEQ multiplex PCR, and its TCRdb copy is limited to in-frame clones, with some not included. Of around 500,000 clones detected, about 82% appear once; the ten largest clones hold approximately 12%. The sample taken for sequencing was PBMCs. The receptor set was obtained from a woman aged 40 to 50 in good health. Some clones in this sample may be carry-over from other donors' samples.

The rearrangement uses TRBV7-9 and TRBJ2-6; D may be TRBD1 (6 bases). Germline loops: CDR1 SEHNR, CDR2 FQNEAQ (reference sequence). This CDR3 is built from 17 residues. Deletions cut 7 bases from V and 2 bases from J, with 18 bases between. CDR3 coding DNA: TGTGCCAGCAACCCGGGACAAACGGTGGCTGGGGCCAACGTCCTGACTTTC. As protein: CASNPGQTVAGANVLTF.

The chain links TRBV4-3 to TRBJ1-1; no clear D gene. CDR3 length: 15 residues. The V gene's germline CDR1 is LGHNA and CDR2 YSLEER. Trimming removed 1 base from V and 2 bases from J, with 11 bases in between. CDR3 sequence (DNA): TGCGCCAGCAGCCAAGTAAGGGAGGGAAACACTGAAGCTTTCTTT. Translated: CASSQVREGNTEAFF.

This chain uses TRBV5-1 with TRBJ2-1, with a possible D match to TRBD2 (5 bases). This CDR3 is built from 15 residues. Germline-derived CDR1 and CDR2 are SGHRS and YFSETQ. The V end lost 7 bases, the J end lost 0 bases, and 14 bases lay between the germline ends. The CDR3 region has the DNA TGCGCCAGCGCAGGACCGGGGAGCTCCTACAATGAGCAGTTCTTC. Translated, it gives CASAGPGSSYNEQFF.

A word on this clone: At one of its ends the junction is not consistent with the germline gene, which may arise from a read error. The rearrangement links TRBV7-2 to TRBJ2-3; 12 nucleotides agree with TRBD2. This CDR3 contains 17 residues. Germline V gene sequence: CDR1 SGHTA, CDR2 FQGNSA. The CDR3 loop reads CASGLTHTSGRWDTQYF. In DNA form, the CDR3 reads TGTGCCAGCGGCTTGACCCATACTAGCGGGAGGTGGGATACGCAGTATTTT.

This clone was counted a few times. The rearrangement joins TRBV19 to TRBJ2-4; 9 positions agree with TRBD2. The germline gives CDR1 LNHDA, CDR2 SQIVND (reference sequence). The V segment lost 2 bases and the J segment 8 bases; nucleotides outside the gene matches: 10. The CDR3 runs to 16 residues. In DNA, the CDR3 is TGTGCCAGTAGTATAACCCCTGCGGGAGGGGCCCACATTCAGTACTTC. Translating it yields CASSITPAGGAHIQYF.

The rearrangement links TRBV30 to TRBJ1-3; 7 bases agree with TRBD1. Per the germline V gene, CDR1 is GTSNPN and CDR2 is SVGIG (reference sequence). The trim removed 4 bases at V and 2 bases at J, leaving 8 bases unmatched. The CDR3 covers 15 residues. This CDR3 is CAWNPHRGPGNTIYF. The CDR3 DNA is TGTGCCTGGAACCCCCACAGGGGTCCTGGAAACACCATATATTTT.

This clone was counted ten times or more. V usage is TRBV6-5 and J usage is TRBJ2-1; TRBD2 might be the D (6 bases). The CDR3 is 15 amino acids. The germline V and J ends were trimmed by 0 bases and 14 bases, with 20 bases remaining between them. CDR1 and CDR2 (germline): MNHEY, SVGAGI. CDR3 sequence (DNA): TGTGCCAGCAGTTACTCCTCGGGAGCGTGGTTATCGGAGTTCTTC. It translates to CASSYSSGAWLSEFF.

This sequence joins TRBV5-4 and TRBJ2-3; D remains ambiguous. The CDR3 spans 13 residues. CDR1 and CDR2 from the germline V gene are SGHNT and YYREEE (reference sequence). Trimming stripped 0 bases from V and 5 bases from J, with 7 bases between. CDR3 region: CASSLEVQDTQYF. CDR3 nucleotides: TGTGCCAGCAGCTTGGAAGTCCAAGATACGCAGTATTTT. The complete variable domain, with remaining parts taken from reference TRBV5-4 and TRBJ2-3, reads ETGVTQSPTHLIKTRGQQVTLRCSSQSGHNTVSWYQQALGQGPQFIFQYYREEENGRGNFPPRFSGLQFPNYSSELNVNALELDDSALYLCASSLEVQDTQYFGPGTRLTVL.

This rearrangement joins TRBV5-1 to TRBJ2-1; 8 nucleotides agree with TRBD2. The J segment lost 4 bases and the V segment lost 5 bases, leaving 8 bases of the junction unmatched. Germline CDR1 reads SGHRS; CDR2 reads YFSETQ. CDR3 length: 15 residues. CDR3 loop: CASRGAGTSYNEQFF. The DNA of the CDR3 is TGCGCCAGCAGGGGGGCCGGGACTAGTTACAATGAGCAGTTCTTC.

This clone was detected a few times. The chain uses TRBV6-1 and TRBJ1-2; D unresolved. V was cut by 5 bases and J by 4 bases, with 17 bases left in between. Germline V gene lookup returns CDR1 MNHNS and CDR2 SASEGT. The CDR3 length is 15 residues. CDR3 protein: CASSSADEAGYGYTF. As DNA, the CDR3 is TGTGCCAGCAGTTCCGCGGACGAGGCCGGCTATGGCTACACCTTC.

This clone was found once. The CDR3 here is CATSGTNTGELFF. The CDR3 DNA follows: TGCGCCACCTCGGGGACGAACACCGGGGAGCTGTTTTTT. The chain combines TRBV5-1 with TRBJ2-2; the D gene is possibly TRBD2 (5 bases). With 9 bases removed from V and 0 bases from J, the gap between germline ends came to 9 bases. The CDR3 consists of 13 residues. Germline lookup yields CDR1 SGHRS and CDR2 YFSETQ.

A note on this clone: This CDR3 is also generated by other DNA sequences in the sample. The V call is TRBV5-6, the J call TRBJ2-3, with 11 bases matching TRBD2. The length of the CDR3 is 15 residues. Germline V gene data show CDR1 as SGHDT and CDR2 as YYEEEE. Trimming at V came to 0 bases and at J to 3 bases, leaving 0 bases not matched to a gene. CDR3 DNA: TGTGCCAGCAGCTTGGGACTAGCGGGAACAGATACGCAGTATTTT. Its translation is CASSLGLAGTDTQYF.

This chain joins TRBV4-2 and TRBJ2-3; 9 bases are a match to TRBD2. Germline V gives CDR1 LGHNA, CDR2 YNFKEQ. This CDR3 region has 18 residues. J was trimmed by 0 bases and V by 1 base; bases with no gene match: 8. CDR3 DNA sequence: TGTGCCAGCAGCCAAGCGGGGTCCGGGACTAGCAGCACAGATACGCAGTATTTT. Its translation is CASSQAGSGTSSTDTQYF.

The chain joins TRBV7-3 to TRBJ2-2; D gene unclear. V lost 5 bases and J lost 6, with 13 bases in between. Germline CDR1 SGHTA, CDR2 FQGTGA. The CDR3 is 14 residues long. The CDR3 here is CASSARVGSGELFF. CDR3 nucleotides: TGTGCCAGCAGCGCCCGAGTGGGTTCCGGGGAGCTGTTTTTT.